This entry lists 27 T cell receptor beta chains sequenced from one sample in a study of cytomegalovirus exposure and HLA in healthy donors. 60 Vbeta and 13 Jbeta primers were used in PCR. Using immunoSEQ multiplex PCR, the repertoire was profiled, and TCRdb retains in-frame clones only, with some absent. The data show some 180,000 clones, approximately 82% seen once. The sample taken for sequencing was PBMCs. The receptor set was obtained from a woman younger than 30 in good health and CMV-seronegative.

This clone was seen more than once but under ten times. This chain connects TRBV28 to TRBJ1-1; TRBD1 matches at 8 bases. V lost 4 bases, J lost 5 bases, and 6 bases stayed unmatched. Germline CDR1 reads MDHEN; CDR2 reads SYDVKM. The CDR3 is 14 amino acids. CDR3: CASSSAGGRTEAFF. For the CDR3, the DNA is TGTGCCAGCAGTTCAGCAGGGGGCAGGACTGAAGCTTTCTTT.

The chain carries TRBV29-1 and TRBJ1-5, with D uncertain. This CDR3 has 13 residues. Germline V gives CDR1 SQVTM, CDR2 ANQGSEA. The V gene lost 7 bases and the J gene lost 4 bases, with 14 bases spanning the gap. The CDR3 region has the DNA TGCAGCGCCACCGGAGGGCCAAATCAGCCCCAGCATTTT. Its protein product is CSATGGPNQPQHF.

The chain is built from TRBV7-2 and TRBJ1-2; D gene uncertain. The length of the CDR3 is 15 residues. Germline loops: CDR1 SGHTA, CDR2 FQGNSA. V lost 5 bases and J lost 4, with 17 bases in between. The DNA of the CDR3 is TGTGCCAGCAGCCGAGATGGAAAACCGGGCTATGGCTACACCTTC. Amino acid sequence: CASSRDGKPGYGYTF.

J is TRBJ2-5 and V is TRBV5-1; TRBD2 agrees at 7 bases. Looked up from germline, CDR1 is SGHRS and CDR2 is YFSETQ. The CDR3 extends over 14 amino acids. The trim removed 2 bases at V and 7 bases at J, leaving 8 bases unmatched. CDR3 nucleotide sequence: TGCGCCAGCAGCTTAGGACTAGATCTTCGGACCCAGTACTTC. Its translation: CASSLGLDLRTQYF.

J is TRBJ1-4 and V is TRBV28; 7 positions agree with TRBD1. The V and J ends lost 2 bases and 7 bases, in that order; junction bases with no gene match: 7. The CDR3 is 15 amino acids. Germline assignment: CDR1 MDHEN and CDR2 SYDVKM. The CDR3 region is CASSLGTTGSEKLFF. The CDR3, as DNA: TGTGCCAGCAGTTTAGGAACGACAGGGAGTGAAAAACTGTTTTTT.

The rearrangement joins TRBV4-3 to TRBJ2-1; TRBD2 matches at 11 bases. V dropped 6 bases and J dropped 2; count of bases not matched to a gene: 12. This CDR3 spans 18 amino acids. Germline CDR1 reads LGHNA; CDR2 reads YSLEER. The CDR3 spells CASRKLAGALDPYNEQFF. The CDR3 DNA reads TGCGCCAGCAGGAAACTAGCGGGAGCGTTAGATCCCTACAATGAGCAGTTCTTC.

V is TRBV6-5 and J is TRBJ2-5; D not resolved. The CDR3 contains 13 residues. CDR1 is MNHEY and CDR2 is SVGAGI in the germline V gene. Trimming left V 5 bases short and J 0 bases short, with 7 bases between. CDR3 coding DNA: TGTGCCAGCAGTGAACAAAACCAAGAGACCCAGTACTTC. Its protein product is CASSEQNQETQYF.

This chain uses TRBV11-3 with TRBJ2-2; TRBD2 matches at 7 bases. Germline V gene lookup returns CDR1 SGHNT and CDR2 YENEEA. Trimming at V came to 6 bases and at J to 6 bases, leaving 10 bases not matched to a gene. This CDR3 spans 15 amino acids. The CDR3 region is CASSEGGSLAGELFF. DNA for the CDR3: TGTGCCAGCAGTGAGGGCGGGAGTCTCGCCGGGGAGCTGTTTTTT.

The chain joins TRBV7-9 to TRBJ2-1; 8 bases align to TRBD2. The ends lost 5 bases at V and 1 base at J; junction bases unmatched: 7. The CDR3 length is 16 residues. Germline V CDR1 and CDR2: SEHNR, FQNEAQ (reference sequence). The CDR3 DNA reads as TGTGCCAGCAGCGGCTTAGCGGGGTCTTCCTACAATGAGCAGTTCTTC. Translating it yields CASSGLAGSSYNEQFF. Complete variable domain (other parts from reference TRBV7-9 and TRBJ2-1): DTGVSQNPRHKITKRGQNVTFRCDPISEHNRLYWYRQTLGQGPEFLTYFQNEAQLEKSRLLSDRFSAERPKGSFSTLEIQRTEQGDSAMYLCASSGLAGSSYNEQFFGPGTRLTVL.

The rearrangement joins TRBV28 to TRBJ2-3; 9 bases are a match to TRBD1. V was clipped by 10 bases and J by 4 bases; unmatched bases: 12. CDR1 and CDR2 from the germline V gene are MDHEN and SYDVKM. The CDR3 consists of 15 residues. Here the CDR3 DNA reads TGTGCCACCCTACCGGGACAGGGAGAGGCAGATACGCAGTATTTT. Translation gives CATLPGQGEADTQYF.

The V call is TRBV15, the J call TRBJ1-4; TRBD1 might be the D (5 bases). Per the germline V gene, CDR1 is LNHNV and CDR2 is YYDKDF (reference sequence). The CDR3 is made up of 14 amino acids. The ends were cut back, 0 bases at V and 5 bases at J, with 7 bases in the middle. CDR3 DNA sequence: TGTGCCACCAGCAGAGATCAGGGCAATGAAAAACTGTTTTTT. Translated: CATSRDQGNEKLFF.

The CDR3 coding sequence is TGTGCCAGCAGCCAAGACCCCCAGGGGGCAGGGGGCTACACCTTC. Its translation is CASSQDPQGAGGYTF. The V gene is TRBV4-2, the J gene TRBJ1-2; 8 nucleotides agree with TRBD1. Germline V gene data show CDR1 as LGHNA and CDR2 as YNFKEQ. V shed 0 bases and J 8 bases; nucleotides not matched to a gene: 8. The CDR3 totals 15 residues.

The CDR3 coding sequence is TGTGCCAGTAAGTCTCCGGACAGGGTAGAAAATGAGCAGTTCTTC. Its protein product is CASKSPDRVENEQFF. The gene calls are TRBV19 and TRBJ2-1; 8 bases match TRBD1. This CDR3 comprises 15 residues. V was clipped by 7 bases and J by 7 bases; unmatched bases: 12. Germline V gene data show CDR1 as LNHDA and CDR2 as SQIVND (reference sequence).

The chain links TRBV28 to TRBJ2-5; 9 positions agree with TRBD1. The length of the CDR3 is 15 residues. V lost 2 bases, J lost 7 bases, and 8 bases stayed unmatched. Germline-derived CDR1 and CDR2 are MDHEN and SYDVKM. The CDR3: CASSLGGTGKGTQYF. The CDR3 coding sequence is TGTGCCAGCAGTTTAGGGGGGACAGGGAAGGGGACCCAGTACTTC.

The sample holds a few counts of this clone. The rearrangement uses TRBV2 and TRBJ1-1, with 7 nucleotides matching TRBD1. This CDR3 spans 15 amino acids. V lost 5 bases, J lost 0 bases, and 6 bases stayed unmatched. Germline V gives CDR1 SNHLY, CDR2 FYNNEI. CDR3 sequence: CASSPGQTLNTEAFF. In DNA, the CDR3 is TGTGCCAGCAGTCCGGGACAGACATTGAACACTGAAGCTTTCTTT. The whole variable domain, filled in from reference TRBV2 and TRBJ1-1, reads EPEVTQTPSHQVTQMGQEVILRCVPISNHLYFYWYRQILGQKVEFLVSFYNNEISEKSEIFDDQFSVERPDGSNFTLKIRSTKLEDSAMYFCASSPGQTLNTEAFFGQGTRLTVV.

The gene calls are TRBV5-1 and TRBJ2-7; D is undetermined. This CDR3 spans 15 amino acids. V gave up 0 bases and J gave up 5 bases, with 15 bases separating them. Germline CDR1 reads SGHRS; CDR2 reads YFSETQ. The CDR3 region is CASSLGPVQVDEQYF. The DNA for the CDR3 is TGCGCCAGCAGCTTGGGGCCAGTCCAGGTGGACGAGCAGTACTTC.

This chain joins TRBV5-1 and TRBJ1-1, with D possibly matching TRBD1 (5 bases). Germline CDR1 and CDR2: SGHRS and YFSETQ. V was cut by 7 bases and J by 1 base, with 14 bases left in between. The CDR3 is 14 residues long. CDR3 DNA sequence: TGCGCCAGCCACACCCTGGGGGGGAACACTGAAGCTTTCTTT. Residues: CASHTLGGNTEAFF.

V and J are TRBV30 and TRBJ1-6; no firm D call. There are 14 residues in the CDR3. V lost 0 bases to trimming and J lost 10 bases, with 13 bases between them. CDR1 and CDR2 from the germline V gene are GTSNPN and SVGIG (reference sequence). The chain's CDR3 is CAWSVPVGGSPLHF. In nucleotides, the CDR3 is TGTGCCTGGAGTGTACCTGTCGGAGGATCACCCCTCCACTTT.

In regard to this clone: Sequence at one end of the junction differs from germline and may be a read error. The CDR3 loop reads CASSYKDYGYTF. CDR3 coding DNA: TGTGCCAGCAGTTACAAGGACTACGGCTACACCTTC. The V and J genes are TRBV6-5 and TRBJ1-2; D not resolved. Germline values: CDR1 MNHEY, CDR2 SVGAGI. This CDR3 has 12 amino acids.

DNA for the CDR3: TGCGCCAGCAGCTTGGGACTAGAGTACGAGCAGTACTTC. Translated: CASSLGLEYEQYF. The chain employs TRBV5-1 and TRBJ2-7; a possible D gene is TRBD2 (6 bases). The CDR3 spans 13 residues. Germline CDR1 is SGHRS and CDR2 is YFSETQ. V lost 0 bases and J lost 4, with 8 bases in between.

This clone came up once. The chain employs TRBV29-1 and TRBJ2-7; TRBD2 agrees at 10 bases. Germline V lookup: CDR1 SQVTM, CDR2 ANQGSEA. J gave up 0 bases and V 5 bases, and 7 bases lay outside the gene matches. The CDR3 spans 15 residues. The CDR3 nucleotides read TGCAGCGTTTTAAAGCTAGCGGGAGTCTCCTACGAGCAGTACTTC. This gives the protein CSVLKLAGVSYEQYF.

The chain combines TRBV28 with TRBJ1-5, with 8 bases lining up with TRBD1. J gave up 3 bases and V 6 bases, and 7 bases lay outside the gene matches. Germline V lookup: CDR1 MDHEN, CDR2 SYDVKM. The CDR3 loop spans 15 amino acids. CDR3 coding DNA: TGTGCCAGCAGATTGGACAGGGACTACAATCAGCCCCAGCATTTT. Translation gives CASRLDRDYNQPQHF. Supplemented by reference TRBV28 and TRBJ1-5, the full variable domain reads DVKVTQSSRYLVKRTGEKVFLECVQDMDHENMFWYRQDPGLGLRLIYFSYDVKMKEKGDIPEGYSVSREKKERFSLILESASTNQTSMYLCASRLDRDYNQPQHFGDGTRLSIL.

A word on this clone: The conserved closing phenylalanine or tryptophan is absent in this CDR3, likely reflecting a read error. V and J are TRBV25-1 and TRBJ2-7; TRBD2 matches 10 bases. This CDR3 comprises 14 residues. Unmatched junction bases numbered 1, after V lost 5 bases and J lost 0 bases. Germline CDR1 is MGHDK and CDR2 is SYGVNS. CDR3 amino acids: CASSSSGGSYEQYL. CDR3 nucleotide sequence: TGTGCCAGCAGTTCTAGCGGGGGCTCCTACGAGCAGTACCTC.

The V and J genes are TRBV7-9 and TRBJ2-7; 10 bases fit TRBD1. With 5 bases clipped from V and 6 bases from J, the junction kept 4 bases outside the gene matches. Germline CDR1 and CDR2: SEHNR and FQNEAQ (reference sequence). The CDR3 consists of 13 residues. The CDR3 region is CASSATGGAEQYV. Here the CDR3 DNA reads TGTGCCAGCAGCGCGACAGGGGGCGCCGAGCAGTACGTC.

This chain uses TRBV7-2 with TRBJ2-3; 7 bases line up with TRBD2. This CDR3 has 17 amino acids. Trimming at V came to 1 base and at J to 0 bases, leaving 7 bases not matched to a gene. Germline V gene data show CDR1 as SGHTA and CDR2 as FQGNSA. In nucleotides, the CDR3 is TGTGCCAGCAGCTTAGGTTCAGCGGGATCTAGCACAGATACGCAGTATTTT. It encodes CASSLGSAGSSTDTQYF.

The CDR3 DNA reads TGTGCCAGCAGCCCCGGGGGGGGGCACCCCACAGATACGCAGTATTTT. It yields the protein CASSPGGGHPTDTQYF. The chain is built from TRBV11-3 and TRBJ2-3, with 8 nucleotides matching TRBD2. V lost 5 bases and J lost 2; bases outside the gene matches: 9. The CDR3 has 16 amino acids. Germline loops: CDR1 SGHNT, CDR2 YENEEA.

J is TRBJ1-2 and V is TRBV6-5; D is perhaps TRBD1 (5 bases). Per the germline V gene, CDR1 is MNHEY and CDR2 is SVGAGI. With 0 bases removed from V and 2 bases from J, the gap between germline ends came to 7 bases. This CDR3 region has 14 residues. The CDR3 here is CASSYSRQNYGYTF. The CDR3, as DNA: TGTGCCAGCAGTTACTCTAGACAGAACTATGGCTACACCTTC.